This T cell receptor beta chain was retrieved from a study of T cells after yellow fever vaccination. TCRdb fed the 5' RACE reads into MiXCR, producing one record per CDR3 protein. This table has 550,000 to 750,000 distinct CDR3 sequences, approximately 13% appearing once. Losses at the gene ends were 5 bases for V and 15 bases for J; bases not matched to a gene: 12. Germline V gene sequence: CDR1 SGHTA, CDR2 FQGNSA. This CDR3 has 13 residues. Sequencing was performed on PBMCs, taken on the day of the yellow fever booster vaccination. The receptor comes from a man aged 25-40 years who received the YFV17D yellow fever vaccine. The chain has TRBV7-2 and TRBJ2-1, with 8 bases fitting TRBD2. The CDR3 region is CASSRPMSGSGFF. The CDR3 nucleotides read TGTGCCAGCAGCAGACCGATGAGCGGGAGTGGGTTCTTC.